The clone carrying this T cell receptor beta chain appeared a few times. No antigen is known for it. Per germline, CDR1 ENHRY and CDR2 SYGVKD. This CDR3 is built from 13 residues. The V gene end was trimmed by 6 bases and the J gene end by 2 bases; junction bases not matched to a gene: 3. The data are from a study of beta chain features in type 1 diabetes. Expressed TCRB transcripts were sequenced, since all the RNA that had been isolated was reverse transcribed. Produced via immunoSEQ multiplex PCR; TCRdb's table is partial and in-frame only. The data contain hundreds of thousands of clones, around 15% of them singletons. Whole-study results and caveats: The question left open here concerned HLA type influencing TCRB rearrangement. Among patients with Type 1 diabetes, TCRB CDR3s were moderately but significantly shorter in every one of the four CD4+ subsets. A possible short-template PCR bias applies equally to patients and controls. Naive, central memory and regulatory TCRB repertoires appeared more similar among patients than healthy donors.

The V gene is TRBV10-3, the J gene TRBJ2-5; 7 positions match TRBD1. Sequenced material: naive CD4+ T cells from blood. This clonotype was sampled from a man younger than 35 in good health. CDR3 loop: CAISGTVQETQYF. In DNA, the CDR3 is TGTGCCATCAGCGGGACAGTACAAGAGACCCAGTACTTC.